This T cell receptor beta chain was recorded in a study of control samples from healthy donors and cancer patients. Some clones are missing from TCRdb's copy, which holds only in-frame ones; the method was immunoSEQ multiplex PCR. The table records about 55,000 clones, around 95% of them present only once. The CDR3 covers 14 residues. In germline, CDR1 is SEHNR, CDR2 FQNEAQ (reference sequence). V dropped 5 bases and J dropped 0; count of bases not matched to a gene: 4. Sequencing used blood. The chain combines TRBV7-9 with TRBJ2-7, with 7 bases fitting TRBD2. The receptor was derived from a woman aged 25 to 45 in good health. The CDR3 spells CASSHRDYSYEQYF. CDR3 nucleotides: TGTGCCAGCAGCCATCGGGACTACTCCTACGAGCAGTACTTC.